Listed below are T cell receptor beta chains from one sample, sequenced in a study of T cell repertoires in cytomegalovirus infection. TCRdb independently ran MiXCR on the reads; one entry per CDR3 protein. The sample contains approximately 1,000,000 distinct CDR3 sequences, 31% of which appear only once. The antigens of these receptors remain unknown. The source was cultured CD8+ T cells from PBMCs, collected from culture after CMV antigen stimulation. The receptors come from a human donor in good health (CMV status not recorded). Some clones in this sample may be carry-over from other donors' samples. Both conserved end residues are part of each CDR3. Fields, in order: V gene, CDR3 protein.

>TRBV12-5
CASGPDPKPYGYTF
>TRBV5-1
CASSLVGSGGLNTDTQYF
>TRBV10-2
CASSAWDRVGETQYF
>TRBV27
CVSIRGDDPNEQFF
>TRBV24-1
CATVAGDGANEQFF
>TRBV29-1
CSVEDRPGELFF
>TRBV7-2
CASSYGQDTQYF
>TRBV7-9
CASSLGPGHNEKLFF
>TRBV7-3
CASSLTTGGGGVVYTF
>TRBV6-5
CASSYSLGSPLHF
>TRBV6-5
CASTLGTGGLRTEAFF
>TRBV7-8
CASSLAPGLAPYEQYF
>TRBV4-1
CASSQDRRTRLPRDTEAFF
>TRBV27
CTSSPGGRLYEQYF
>TRBV27
CASRFGDTKYF
>TRBV6-8
CASSMTGVDEQFF
>TRBV9
CASSDPITWGLATHRYTQYF
>TRBV6-1
CASSEERPLETQYF
>TRBV7-2
CASSSPRTEGGGRNTEAFF
>TRBV7-6
CASNLLAGNEQFF
>TRBV12-3/TRBV12-4
CASSLNNNYGYTF
>TRBV7-6
CASSLEPAGARTAKNIQYF
>TRBV6-5
CASSYSMAGRTDTQYF
>TRBV27
CASSPQVAANEQFF
>TRBV3-1
CASSQDRGLSGSPLHF
>TRBV7-8
CASSLYETGETQYF
>TRBV15
CATSREEPTGSGDEQFF
>TRBV6-2/TRBV6-3
CASSPGLASDGYTF
>TRBV4-1
CASSQGEGAGNTIYF
>TRBV13
CASTCGLETDTQYF
>TRBV7-9
CASSSAGTGSAGELFF
>TRBV12-3/TRBV12-4
CASNTAFTDTQYF
>TRBV5-5
CASSSQGDQETQYF
>TRBV7-9
CASSPREGQGTDTQYF
>TRBV27
CASSFSPTNEKLFF
>TRBV2
CASNRGLGYTF
>TRBV6-2/TRBV6-3
CASLRRGRAFQETQYF
>TRBV12-3/TRBV12-4
CASSLEREIPRKEKLFF
>TRBV6-2/TRBV6-3
CASTQGQGSYIQYF
>TRBV12-5
CASWGAGGYTF
>TRBV24-1
CATSARGNTDTQYF
>TRBV20-1
CSARQALVAEAFF
>TRBV5-6
CASSFNSANYGYTF
>TRBV12-3/TRBV12-4
CASLGPPLGDTQYF
>TRBV7-3
CASSLTGVVGETQYF
>TRBV11-2
CASSSIWENTEAFF
>TRBV6-1
CASSWMERSAMNTEAFF
>TRBV12-3/TRBV12-4
CASSPNPGGGSSSGNTIYF
>TRBV6-5
CARQSGDSNQPQHF
>TRBV12-5
CASGLAGLGTGELFF
>TRBV7-6
CASSLVGDEQYF
>TRBV6-6
CASSYPRGVPTNNSYNEQFF
>TRBV5-1
CASSLSGNEGYNSPLHF
>TRBV6-5
CASSWEGYEQFF
>TRBV4-1
CASSQDGQGSLTGELFF